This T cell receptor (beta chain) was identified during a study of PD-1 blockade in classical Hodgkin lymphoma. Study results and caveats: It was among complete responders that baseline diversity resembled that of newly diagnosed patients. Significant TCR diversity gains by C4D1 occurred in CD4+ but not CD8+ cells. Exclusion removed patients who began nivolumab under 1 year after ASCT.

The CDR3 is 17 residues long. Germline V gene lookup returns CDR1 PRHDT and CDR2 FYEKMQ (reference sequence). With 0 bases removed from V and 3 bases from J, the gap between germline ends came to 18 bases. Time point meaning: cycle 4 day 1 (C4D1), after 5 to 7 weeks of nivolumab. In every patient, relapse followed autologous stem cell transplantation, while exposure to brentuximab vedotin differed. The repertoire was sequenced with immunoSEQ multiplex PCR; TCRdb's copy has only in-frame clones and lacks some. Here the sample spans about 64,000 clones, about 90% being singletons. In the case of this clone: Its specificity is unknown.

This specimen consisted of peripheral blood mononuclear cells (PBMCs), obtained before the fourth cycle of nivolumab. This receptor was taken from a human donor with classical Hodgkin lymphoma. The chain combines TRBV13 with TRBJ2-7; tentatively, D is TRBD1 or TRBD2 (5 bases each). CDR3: CASSLGPLVGDRYEQYF. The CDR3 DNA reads TGTGCCAGCAGCTTAGGCCCCTTGGTAGGGGACCGCTACGAGCAGTACTTC.